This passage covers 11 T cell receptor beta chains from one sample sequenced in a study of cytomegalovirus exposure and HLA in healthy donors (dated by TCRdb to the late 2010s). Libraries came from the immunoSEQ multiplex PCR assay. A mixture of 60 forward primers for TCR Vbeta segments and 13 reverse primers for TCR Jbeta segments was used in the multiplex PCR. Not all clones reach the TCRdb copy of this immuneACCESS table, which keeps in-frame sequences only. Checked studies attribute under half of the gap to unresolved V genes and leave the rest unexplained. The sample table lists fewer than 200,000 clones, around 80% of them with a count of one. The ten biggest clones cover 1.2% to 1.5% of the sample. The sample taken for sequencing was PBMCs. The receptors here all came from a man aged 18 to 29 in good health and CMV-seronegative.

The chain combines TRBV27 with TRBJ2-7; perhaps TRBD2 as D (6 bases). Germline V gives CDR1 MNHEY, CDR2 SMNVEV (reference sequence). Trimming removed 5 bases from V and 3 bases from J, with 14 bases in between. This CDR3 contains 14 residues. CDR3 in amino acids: CASSGTSRGYEQYF. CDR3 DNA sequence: TGTGCCAGCAGTGGTACCTCGCGGGGCTACGAGCAGTACTTC.

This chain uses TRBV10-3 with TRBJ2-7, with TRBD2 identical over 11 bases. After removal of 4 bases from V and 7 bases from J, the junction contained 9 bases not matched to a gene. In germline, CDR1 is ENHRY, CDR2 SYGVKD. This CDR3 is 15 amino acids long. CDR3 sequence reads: CAISGGTSGGREQYF. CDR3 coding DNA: TGTGCCATCAGTGGCGGCACTAGCGGGGGCCGGGAGCAGTACTTC.

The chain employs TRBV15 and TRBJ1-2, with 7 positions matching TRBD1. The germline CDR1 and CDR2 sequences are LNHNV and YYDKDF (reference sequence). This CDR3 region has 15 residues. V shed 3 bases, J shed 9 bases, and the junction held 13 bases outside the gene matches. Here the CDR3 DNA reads TGTGCCACCAGCAGTGACGAGGGGGCCTGGGGTAGCTACACCTTC. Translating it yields CATSSDEGAWGSYTF.

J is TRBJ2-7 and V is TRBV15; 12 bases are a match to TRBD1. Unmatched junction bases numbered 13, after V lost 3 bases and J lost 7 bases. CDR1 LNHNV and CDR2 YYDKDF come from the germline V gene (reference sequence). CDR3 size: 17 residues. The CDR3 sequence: CATSSYPPGQGAREQYF. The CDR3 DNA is TGTGCCACCAGCAGTTACCCTCCGGGACAGGGGGCGAGGGAGCAGTACTTC.

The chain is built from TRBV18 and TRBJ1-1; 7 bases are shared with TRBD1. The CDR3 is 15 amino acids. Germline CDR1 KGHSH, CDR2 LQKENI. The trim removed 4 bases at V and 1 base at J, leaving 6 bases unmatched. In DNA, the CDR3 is TGTGCCAGCTCACAAAGACAGGGTTGGAACACTGAAGCTTTCTTT. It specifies CASSQRQGWNTEAFF.

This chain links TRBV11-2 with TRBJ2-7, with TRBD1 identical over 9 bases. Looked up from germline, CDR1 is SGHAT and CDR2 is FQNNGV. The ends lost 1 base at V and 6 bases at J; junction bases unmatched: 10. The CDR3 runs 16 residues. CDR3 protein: CASSLAWGQGGGEQYF. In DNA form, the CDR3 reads TGTGCCAGCAGCTTAGCCTGGGGACAGGGTGGAGGCGAGCAGTACTTC.

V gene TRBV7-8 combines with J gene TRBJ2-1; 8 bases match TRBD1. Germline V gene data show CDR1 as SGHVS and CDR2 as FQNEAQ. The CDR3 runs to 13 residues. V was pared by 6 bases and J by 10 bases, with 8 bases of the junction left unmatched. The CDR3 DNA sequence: TGTGCCAGCAGGTTTCAGGGGGCGAAAGAGCAGTTCTTC. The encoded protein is CASRFQGAKEQFF.

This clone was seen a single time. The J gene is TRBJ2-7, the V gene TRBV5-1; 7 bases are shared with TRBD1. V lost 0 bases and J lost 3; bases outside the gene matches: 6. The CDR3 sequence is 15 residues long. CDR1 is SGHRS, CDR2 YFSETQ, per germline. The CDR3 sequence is CASSLESGQSYEQYF. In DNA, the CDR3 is TGCGCCAGCAGCTTGGAATCGGGACAGAGCTACGAGCAGTACTTC.

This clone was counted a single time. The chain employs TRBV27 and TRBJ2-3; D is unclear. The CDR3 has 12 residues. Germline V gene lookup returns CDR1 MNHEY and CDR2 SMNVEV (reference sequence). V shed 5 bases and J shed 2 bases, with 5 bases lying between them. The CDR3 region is CASSPYTDTQYF. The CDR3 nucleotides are TGTGCCAGCAGTCCCTACACAGATACGCAGTATTTT.

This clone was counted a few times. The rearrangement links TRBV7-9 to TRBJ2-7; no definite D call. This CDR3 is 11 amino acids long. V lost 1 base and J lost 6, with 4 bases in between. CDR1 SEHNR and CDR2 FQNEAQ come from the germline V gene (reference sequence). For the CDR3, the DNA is TGTGCCAGCAGCTTAGACGGCGAGCAGTACTTC. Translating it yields CASSLDGEQYF.

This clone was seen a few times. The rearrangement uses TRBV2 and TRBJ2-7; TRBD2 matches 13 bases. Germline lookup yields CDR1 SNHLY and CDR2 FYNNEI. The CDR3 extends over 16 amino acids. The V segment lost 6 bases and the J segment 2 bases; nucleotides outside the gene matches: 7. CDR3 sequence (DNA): TGTGCCAGCAGGCCCCGACTAGCGGGAGGTCCCTACGAGCAGTACTTC. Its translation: CASRPRLAGGPYEQYF.